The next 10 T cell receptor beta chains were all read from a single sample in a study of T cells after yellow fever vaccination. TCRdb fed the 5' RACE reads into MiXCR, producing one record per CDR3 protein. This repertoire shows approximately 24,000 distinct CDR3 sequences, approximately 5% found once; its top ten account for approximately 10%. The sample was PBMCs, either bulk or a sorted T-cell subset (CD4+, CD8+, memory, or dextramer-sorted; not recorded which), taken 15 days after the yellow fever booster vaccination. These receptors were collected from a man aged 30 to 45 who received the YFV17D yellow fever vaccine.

The CDR3: CASSHRGRELSTDTQYF. For the CDR3, the DNA is TGTGCCAGCAGCCACCGGGGGCGGGAGTTATCCACAGATACGCAGTATTTT. The chain links TRBV4-2 to TRBJ2-3, with D possibly matching TRBD2 (7 bases). The V gene lost 3 bases and the J gene lost 2 bases, with 18 bases spanning the gap. The germline V gene has CDR1 LGHNA and CDR2 YNFKEQ. The CDR3 extends over 17 amino acids.

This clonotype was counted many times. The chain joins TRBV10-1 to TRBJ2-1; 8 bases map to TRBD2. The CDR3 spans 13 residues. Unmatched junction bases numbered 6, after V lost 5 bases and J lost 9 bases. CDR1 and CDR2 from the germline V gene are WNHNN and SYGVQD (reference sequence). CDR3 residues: CASSPRTSGEQFF. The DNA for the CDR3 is TGCGCCAGCAGTCCCAGAACTAGCGGTGAGCAGTTCTTC.

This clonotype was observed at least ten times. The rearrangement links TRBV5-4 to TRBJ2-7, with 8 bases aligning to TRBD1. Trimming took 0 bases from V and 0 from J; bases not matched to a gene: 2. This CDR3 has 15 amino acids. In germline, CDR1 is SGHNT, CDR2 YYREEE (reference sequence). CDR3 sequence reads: CASSLAGGRSYEQYF. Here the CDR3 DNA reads TGTGCCAGCAGCTTGGCAGGGGGCCGCTCCTACGAGCAGTACTTC.

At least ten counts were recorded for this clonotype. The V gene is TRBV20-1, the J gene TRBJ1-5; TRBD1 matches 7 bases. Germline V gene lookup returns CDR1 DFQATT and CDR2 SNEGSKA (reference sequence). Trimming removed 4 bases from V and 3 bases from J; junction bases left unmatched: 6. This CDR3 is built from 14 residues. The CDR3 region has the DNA TGCAGTGCTACCCCAGGGACAGCCAATCAGCCCCAGCATTTT. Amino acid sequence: CSATPGTANQPQHF.

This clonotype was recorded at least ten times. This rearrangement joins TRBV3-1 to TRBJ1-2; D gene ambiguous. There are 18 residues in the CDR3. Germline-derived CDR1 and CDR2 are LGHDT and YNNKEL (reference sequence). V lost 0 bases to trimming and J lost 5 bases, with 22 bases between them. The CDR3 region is CASSQDPQRGSGRYGYTF. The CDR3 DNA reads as TGTGCCAGCAGCCAAGATCCCCAGCGCGGGAGTGGGAGGTATGGCTACACCTTC.

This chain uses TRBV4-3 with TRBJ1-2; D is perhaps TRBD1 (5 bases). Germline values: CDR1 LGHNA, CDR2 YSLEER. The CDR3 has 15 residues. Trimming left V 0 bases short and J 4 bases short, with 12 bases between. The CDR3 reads CASSQDTGYPYGYTF. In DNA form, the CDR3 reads TGCGCCAGCAGCCAAGATACAGGATACCCCTATGGCTACACCTTC.

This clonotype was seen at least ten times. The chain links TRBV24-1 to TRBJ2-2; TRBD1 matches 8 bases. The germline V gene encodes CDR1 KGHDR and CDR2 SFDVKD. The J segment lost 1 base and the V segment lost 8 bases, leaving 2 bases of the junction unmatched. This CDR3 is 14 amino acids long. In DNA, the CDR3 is TGTGCCACCAAGGGGACAGGGAACACCGGGGAGCTGTTTTTT. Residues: CATKGTGNTGELFF.

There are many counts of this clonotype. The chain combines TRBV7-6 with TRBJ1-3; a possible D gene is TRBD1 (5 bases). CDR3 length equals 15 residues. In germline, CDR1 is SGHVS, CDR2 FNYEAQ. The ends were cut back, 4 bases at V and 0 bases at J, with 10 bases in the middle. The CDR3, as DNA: TGTGCCAGCAGCTGGACACCTACCTCTGGAAACACCATATATTTT. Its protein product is CASSWTPTSGNTIYF.

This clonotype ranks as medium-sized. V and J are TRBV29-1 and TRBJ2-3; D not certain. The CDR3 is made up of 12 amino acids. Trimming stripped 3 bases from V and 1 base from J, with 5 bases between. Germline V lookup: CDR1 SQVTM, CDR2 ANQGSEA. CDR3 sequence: CSVETGTDTQYF. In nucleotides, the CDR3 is TGCAGCGTTGAGACCGGCACAGATACGCAGTATTTT.

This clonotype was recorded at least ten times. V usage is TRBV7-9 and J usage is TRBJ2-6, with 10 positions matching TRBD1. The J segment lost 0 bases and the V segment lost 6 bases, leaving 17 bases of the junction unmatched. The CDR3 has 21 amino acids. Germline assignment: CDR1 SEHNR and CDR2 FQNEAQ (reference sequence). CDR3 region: CASSRQFLGTGVFSGANVLTF. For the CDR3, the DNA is TGTGCCAGCAGTAGACAATTCCTGGGGACAGGGGTCTTCTCTGGGGCCAACGTCCTGACTTTC.